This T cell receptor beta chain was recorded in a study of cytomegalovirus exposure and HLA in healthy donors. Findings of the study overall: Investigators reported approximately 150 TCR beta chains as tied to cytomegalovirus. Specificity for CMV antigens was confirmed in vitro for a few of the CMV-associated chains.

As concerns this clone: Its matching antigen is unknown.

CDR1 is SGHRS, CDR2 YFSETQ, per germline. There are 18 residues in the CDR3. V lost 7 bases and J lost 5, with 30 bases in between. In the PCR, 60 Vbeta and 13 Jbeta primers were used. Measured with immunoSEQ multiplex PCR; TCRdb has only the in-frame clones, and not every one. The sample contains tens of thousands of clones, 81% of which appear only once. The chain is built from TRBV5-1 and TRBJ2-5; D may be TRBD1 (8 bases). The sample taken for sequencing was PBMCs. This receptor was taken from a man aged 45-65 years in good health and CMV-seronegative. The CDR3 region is CASSLGAGGSGGGETQYF. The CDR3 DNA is TGCGCCAGCTCGTTGGGGGCAGGGGGCTCGGGAGGTGGCGAGACCCAGTACTTC.